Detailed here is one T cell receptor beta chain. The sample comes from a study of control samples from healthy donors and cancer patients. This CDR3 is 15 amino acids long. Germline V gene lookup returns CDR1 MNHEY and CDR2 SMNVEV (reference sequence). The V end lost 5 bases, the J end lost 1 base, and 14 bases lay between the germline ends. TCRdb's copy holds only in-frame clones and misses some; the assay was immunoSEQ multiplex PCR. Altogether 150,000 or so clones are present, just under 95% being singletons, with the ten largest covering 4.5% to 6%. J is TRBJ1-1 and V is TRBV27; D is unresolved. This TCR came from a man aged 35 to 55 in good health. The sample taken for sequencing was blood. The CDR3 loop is CASSRIREANTEAFF. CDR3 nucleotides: TGTGCCAGCAGTCGCATCCGGGAAGCGAACACTGAAGCTTTCTTT.